The entry below gives a single T cell receptor (beta chain) sequence along with its context. Its antigen is unidentified. In TCRdb, the 5' RACE reads were re-called with MiXCR into one record per CDR3 protein. Of fewer than 250,000 distinct CDR3 sequences in the sample, approximately 15% were seen once. These data originate in a study of identical twins. General study points: Surplus twin overlap in beta out-of-frame sequences was less pronounced. Low generation-probability sequences were in excess among twin-shared out-of-frame alpha sequences.

The CDR3 spans 16 residues. Trimming removed 4 bases at V and 0 bases at J, with 16 bases between. Looked up from germline, CDR1 is SGHDT and CDR2 is YYEEEE. These records were also assigned to another study, of T cells expressing NK-cell markers. From that study: Obtained from sorted CD3+CD56+NKG2C+, CD3+CD56+NKG2C- and CD3+CD56-NKG2C+ T cells were the TCR beta repertoires. The CD3+CD56-NKG2C+ fraction was also led by these clonotypes in a handful of donors.

Sequenced material: CD8+ T cells sorted from blood. The clonotype comes from a woman aged 18-29 years in good health. The chain carries TRBV5-6 and TRBJ1-1; D call uncertain. CDR3: CASSPLSETMNTEAFF. The CDR3 region has the DNA TGTGCCAGCAGCCCCCTCAGCGAGACGATGAACACTGAAGCTTTCTTT.